This paragraph reports one T cell receptor beta chain. These data originate in a study of T cells in Graves' hyperthyroidism and ophthalmopathy. RNA transcripts gave rise to amplified TCR beta CDR3 regions. The TCR CDR3 was amplified in a first-round RT-PCR using the HTBI primer set. TCRdb ran MiXCR on the multiplex PCR reads and lists one entry per CDR3 protein. The data show 300,000 to 350,000 distinct CDR3 sequences, roughly 18% seen once. Trimming took 3 bases from V and 4 from J, leaving 15 bases between them. The CDR3 runs to 15 residues. This receptor was obtained from a woman in her thirties or forties with Graves' ophthalmopathy. What was sequenced was blood. This sequence joins TRBV12-3 or TRBV12-4 and TRBJ1-2, with a weak D call TRBD1 (5 bases). As DNA, the CDR3 is TGTGCCAGCAGTTTGTCAGGGAGCCCTGCCTATGGCTACACCTTC. This sequence encodes CASSLSGSPAYGYTF.